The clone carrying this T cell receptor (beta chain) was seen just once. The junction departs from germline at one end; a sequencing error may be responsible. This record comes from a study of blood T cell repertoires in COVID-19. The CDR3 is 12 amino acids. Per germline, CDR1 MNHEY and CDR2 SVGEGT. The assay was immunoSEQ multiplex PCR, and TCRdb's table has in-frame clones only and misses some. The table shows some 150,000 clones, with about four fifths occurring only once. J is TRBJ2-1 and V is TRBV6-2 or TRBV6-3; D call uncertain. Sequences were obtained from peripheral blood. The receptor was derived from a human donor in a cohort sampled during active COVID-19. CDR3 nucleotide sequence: TGTGCCAGCAGTTACGGCGGTCCCCCCCCGCTCTTC. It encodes CASSYGGPPPLF.